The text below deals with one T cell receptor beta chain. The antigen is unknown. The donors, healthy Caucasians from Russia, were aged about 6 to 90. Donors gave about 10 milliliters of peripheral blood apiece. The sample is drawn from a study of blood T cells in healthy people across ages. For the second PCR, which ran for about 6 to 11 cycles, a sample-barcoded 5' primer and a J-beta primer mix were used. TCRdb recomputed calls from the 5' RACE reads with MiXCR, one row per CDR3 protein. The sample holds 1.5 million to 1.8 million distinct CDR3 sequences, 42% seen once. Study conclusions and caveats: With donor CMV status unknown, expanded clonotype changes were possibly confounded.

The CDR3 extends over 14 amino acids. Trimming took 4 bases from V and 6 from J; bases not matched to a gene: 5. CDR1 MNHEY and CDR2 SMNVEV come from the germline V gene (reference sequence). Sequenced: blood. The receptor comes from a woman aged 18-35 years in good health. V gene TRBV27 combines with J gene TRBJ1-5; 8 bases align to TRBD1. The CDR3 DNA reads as TGTGCCAGCAGTTGGACAGGGTATGGTCAGCCCCAGCATTTT. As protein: CASSWTGYGQPQHF.